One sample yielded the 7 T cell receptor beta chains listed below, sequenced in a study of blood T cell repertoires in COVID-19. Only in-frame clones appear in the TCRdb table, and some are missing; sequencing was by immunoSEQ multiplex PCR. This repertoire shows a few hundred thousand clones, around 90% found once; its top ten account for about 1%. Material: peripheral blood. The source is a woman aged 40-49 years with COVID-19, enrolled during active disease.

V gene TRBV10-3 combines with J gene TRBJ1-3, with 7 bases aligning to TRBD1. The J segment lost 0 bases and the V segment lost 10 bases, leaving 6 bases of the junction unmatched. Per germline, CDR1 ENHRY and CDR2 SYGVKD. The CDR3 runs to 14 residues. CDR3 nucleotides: TGTGCCAGCCGGGACAGCCTCTCTGGAAACACCATATATTTT. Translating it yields CASRDSLSGNTIYF.

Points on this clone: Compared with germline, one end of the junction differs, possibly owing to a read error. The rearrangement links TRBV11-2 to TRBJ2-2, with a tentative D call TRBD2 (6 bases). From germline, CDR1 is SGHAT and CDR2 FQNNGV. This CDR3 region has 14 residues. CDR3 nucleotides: TGTGCCAGCAGCCCAGGACTGCGAACCGGGGGGCTGTTTTTT. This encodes CASSPGLRTGGLFF.

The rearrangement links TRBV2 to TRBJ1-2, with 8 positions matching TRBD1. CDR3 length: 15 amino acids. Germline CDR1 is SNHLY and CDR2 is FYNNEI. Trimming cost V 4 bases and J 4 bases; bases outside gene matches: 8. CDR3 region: CASSVISGGGYGYTF. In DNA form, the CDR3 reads TGTGCCAGCAGTGTCATTTCAGGGGGCGGCTATGGCTACACCTTC. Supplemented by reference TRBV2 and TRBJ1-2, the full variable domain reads EPEVTQTPSHQVTQMGQEVILRCVPISNHLYFYWYRQILGQKVEFLVSFYNNEISEKSEIFDDQFSVERPDGSNFTLKIRSTKLEDSAMYFCASSVISGGGYGYTFGSGTRLTVV.

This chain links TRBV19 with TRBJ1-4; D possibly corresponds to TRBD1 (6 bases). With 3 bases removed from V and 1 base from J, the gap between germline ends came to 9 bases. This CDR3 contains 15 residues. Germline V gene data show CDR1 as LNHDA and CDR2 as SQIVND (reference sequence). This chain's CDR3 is CASSIIRGTNEKLFF. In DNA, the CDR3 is TGTGCCAGTAGTATCATCAGGGGAACTAATGAAAAACTGTTTTTT.

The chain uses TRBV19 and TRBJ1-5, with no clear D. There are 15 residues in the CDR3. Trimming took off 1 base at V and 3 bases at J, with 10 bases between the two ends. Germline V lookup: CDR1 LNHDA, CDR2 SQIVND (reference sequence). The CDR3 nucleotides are TGTGCCAGTAGTATAGGGACGGGGATCAATCAGCCCCAGCATTTT. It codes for CASSIGTGINQPQHF.

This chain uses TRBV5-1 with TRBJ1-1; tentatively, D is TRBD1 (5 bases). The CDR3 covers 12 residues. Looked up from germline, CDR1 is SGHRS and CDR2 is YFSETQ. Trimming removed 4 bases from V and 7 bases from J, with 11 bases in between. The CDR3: CASSPWGGEAFF. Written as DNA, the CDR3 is TGCGCCAGCAGCCCGTGGGGCGGTGAAGCTTTCTTT.

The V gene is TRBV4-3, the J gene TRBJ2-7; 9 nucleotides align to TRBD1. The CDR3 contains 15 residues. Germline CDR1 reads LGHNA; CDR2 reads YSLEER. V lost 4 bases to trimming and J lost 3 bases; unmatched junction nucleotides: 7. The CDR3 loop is CASSLGTGYFYEQYF. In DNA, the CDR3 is TGCGCCAGCAGCCTCGGGACAGGGTATTTCTACGAGCAGTACTTC.